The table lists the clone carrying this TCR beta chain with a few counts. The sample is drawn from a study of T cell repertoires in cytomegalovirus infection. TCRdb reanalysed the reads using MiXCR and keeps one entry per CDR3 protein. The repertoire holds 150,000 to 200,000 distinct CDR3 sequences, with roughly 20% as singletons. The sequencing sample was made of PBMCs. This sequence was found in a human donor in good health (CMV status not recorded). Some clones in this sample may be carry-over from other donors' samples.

CDR3 loop: CASSERGPGNFYEQYF. The CDR3 region has the DNA TGTGCCAGCAGTGAAAGGGGGCCAGGGAATTTCTACGAGCAGTACTTC. J is TRBJ2-7 and V is TRBV6-1, with 7 bases matching TRBD1. Germline V gene sequence: CDR1 MNHNS, CDR2 SASEGT. This CDR3 region has 16 residues. With 2 bases clipped from V and 3 bases from J, the junction kept 10 bases outside the gene matches.